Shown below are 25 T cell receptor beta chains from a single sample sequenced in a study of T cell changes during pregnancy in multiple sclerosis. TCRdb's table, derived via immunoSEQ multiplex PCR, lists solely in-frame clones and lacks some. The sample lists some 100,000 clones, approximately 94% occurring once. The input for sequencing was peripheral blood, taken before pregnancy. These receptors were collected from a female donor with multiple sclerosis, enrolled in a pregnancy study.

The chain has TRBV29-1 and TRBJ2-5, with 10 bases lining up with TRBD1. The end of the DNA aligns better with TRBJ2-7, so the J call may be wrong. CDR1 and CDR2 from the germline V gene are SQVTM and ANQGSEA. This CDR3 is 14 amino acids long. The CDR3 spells CSADRTTGGGEQYF. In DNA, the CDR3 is TGCAGCGCCGACCGGACGACAGGGGGCGGCGAGCAGTACTTC.

The CDR3: CASSSHLQGAGANVLTF. The CDR3 DNA reads TGTGCCAGCAGCTCACACCTTCAGGGGGCTGGGGCCAACGTCCTGACTTTC. The gene calls are TRBV7-3 and TRBJ2-6; 7 positions agree with TRBD1. V shed 4 bases, J shed 2 bases, and the junction held 8 bases outside the gene matches. The V gene's germline CDR1 is SGHTA and CDR2 FQGTGA. CDR3 length: 17 residues.

CDR3 in DNA: TGCGCCAGCAGCTTGGCAGGGAGCAATCAGCCCCAGCATTTT. Its protein is CASSLAGSNQPQHF. The rearrangement links TRBV5-1 to TRBJ1-5; weak D call: TRBD1 (5 bases). The CDR3 sequence is 14 residues long. Germline assignment: CDR1 SGHRS and CDR2 YFSETQ. The germline V and J ends were trimmed by 0 bases and 1 base, with 5 bases remaining between them.

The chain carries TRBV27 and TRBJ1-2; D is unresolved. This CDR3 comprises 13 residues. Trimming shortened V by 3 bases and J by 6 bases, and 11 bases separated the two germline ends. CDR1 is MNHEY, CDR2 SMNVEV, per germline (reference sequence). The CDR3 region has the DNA TGTGCCAGCAGTTTCCGACCTCGGGATGGCTACACCTTC. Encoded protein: CASSFRPRDGYTF.

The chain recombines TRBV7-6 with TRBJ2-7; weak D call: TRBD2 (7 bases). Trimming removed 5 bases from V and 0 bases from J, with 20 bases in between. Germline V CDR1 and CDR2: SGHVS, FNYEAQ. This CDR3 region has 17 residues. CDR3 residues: CASSRGAAGGISYEQYF. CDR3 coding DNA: TGTGCCAGCAGCCGGGGGGCGGCTGGGGGGATCTCCTACGAGCAGTACTTC.

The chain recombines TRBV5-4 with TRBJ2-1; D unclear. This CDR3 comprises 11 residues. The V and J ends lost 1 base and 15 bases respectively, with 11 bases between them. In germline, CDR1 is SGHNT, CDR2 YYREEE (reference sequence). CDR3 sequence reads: CASSLNTEWFF. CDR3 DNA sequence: TGTGCCAGCAGCTTGAATACAGAGTGGTTCTTC.

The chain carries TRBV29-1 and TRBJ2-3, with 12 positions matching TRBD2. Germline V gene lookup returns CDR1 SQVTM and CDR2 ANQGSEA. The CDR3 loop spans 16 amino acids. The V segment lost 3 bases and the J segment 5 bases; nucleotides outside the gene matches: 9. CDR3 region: CSVDLPTSGRIDTQYF. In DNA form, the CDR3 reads TGCAGCGTTGACCTCCCGACTAGCGGGAGAATAGATACGCAGTATTTT.

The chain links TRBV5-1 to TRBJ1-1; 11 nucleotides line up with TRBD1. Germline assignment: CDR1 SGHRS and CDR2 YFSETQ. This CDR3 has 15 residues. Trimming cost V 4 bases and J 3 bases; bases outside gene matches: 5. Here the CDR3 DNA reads TGCGCCAGCAGCAGTCGGGACAGGGGGGACACTGAAGCTTTCTTT. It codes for CASSSRDRGDTEAFF.

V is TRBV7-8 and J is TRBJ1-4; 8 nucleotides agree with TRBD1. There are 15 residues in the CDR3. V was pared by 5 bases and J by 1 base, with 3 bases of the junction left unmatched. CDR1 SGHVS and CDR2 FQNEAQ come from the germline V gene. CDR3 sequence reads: CASSQDRGTNEKLFF. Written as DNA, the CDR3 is TGTGCCAGCAGCCAAGACAGGGGAACTAATGAAAAACTGTTTTTT.

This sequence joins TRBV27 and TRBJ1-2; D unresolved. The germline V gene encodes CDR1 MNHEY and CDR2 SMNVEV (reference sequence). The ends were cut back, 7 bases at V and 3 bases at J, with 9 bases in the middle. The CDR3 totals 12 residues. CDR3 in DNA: TGTGCCAGCACCTCCGGGGACTATGGCTACACCTTC. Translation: CASTSGDYGYTF.

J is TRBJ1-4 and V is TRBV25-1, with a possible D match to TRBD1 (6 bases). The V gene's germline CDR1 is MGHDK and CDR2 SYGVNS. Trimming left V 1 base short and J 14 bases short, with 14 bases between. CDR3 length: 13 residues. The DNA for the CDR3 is TGTGCCAGCAGTGAATTCGGGGGGCGTCGGCTGTTTTTT. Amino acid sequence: CASSEFGGRRLFF.

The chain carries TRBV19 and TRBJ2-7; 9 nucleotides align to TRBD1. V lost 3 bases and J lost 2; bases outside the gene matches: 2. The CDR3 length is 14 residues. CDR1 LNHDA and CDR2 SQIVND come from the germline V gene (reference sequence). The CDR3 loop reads CASSMDRGTYEQYF. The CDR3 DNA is TGTGCCAGTAGTATGGACAGGGGAACCTACGAGCAGTACTTC.

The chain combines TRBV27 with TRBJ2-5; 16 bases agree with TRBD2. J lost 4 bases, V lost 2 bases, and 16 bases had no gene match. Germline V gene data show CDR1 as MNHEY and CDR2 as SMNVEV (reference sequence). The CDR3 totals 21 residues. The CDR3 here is CASSLKPPGTSGRAGLETQYF. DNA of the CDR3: TGTGCCAGCAGTTTAAAACCGCCGGGGACTAGCGGGAGGGCCGGTTTAGAGACCCAGTACTTC.

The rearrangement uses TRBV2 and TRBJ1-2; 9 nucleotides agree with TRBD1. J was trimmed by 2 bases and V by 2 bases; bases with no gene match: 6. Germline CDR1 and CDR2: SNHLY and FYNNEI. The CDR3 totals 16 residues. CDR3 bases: TGTGCCAGCAGTGAACAAGGGACAGGGACCAACTATGGCTACACCTTC. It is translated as CASSEQGTGTNYGYTF. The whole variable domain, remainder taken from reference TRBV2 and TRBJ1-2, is EPEVTQTPSHQVTQMGQEVILRCVPISNHLYFYWYRQILGQKVEFLVSFYNNEISEKSEIFDDQFSVERPDGSNFTLKIRSTKLEDSAMYFCASSEQGTGTNYGYTFGSGTRLTVV.

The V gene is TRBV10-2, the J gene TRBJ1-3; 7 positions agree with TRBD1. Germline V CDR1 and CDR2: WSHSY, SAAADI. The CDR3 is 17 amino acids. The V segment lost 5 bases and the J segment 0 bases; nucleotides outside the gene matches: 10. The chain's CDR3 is CASSPPRGTASGNTIYF. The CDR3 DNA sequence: TGCGCCAGCAGTCCCCCTCGGGGGACAGCCTCTGGAAACACCATATATTTT.

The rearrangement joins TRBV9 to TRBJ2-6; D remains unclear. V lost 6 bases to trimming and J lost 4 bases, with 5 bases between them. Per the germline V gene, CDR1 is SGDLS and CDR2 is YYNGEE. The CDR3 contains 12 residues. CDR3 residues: CASTGGANVLTF. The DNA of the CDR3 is TGTGCCAGCACCGGGGGGGCCAACGTCCTGACTTTC.

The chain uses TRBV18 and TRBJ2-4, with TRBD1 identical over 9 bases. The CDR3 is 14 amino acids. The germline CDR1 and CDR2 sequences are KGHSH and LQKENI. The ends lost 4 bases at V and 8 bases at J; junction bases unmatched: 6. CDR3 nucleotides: TGTGCCAGCTCACAGGGACAGGGCGGGCACATTCAGTACTTC. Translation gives CASSQGQGGHIQYF.

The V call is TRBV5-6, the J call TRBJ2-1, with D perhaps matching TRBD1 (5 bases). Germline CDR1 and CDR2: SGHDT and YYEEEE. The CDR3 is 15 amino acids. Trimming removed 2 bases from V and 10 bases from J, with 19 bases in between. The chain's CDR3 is CASSFGQGKIGEQFF. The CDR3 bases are TGTGCCAGCAGCTTTGGGCAGGGTAAAATAGGAGAGCAGTTCTTC. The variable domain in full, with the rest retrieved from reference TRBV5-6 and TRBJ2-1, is DAGVTQSPTHLIKTRGQQVTLRCSPKSGHDTVSWYQQALGQGPQFIFQYYEEEERQRGNFPDRFSGHQFPNYSSELNVNALLLGDSALYLCASSFGQGKIGEQFFGPGTRLTVL.

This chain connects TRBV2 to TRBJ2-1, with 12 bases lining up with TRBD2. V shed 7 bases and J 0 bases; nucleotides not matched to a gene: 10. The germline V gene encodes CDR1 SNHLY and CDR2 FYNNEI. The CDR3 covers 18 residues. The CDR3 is CASILLAGGKSSYNEQFF. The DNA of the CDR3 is TGTGCCAGCATTCTGCTAGCGGGAGGGAAAAGCTCCTACAATGAGCAGTTCTTC.

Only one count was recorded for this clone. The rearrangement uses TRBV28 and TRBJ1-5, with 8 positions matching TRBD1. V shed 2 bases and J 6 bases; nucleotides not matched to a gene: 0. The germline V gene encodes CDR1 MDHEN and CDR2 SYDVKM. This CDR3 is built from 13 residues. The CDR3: CASSLQGAQPQHF. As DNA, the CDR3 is TGTGCCAGCAGTTTACAGGGGGCTCAGCCCCAGCATTTT.

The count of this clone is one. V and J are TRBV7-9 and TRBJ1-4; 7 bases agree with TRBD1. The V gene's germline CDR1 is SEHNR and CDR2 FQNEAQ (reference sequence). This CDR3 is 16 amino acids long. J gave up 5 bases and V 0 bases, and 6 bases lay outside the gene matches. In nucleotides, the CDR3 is TGTGCCAGCAGCTTAGCCGGGGACAGAATAAATGAAAAACTGTTTTTT. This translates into CASSLAGDRINEKLFF.

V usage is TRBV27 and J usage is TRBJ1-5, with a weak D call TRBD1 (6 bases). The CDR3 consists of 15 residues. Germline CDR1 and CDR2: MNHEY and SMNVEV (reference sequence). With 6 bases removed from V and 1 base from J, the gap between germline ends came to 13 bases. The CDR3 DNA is TGTGCCAGCAGCGAAGGGGGACCGAGCAATCAGCCCCAGCATTTT. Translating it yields CASSEGGPSNQPQHF.

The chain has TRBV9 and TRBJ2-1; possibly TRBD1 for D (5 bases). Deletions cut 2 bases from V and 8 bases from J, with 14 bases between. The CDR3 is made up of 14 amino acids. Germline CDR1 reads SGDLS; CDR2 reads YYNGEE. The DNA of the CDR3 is TGTGCCAGCAGCGTGGGGCAGGGTTCCGATGAGCAGTTCTTC. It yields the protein CASSVGQGSDEQFF.

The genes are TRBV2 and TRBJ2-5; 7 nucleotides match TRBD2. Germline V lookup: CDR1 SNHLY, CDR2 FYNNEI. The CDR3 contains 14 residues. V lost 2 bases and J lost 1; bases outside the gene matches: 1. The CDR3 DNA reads TGTGCCAGCAGTGAACGGGAGGCCCAAGAGACCCAGTACTTC. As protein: CASSEREAQETQYF.

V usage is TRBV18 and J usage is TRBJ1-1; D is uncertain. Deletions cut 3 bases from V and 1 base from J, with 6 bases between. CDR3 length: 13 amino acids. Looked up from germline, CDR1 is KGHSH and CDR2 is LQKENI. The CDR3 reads CASSPPRNTEAFF. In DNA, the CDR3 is TGTGCCAGCTCACCGCCCAGGAACACTGAAGCTTTCTTT.